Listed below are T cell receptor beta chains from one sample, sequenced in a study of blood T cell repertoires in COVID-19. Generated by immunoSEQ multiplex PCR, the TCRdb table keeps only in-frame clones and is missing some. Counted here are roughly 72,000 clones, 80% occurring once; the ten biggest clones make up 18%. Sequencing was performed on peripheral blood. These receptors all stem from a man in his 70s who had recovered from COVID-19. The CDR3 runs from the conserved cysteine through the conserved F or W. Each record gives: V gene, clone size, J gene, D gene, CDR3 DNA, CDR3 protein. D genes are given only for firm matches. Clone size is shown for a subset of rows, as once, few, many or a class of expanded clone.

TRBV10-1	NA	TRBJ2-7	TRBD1	TGCGCCAGCAGTGAGGGGACAGGACCCTACGAGCAGTACTTC	CASSEGTGPYEQYF
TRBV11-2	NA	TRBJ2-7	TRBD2	TGTGCCAGCAGCGCTAGCGGGGTCGAGCAGTACTTC	CASSASGVEQYF
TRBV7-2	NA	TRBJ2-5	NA	TGTGCCAGCAGCGTACAACAGGGCCAAGAGACCCAGTACTTC	CASSVQQGQETQYF
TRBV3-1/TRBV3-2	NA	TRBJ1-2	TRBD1	TGTGCCAGCAGCCGGGGACAGGGCTACTATGGCTACACCTTC	CASSRGQGYYGYTF
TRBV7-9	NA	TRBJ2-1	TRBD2	TGTGCCAGCAGTGTTGAACTAGCGGGTTTTAATGAGCAGTTCTTC	CASSVELAGFNEQFF
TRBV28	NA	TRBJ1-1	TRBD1	TGTGCCAGCAGTTTATCCCGGGCAGGGGGCAACACTGAAGCTTTCTTT	CASSLSRAGGNTEAFF
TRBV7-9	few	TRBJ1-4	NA	TGTGCCAGCAGCTTGTTTAGCGCAACTAATGAAAAACTGTTTTTT	CASSLFSATNEKLFF
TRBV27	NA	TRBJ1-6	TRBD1	TGTGCCAGCAGTTTATTAGGACAGGGAACGCATTCACCCCTCCACTTT	CASSLLGQGTHSPLHF
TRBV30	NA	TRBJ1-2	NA	TGTGCCTGGAGTGTATTCAGGGAAGGTGGCTACACCTTC	CAWSVFREGGYTF
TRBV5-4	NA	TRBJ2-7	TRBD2	TGTGCCAGCAGCCCCCGGGCGGGGGTCGCCTACGAGCAGTACTTC	CASSPRAGVAYEQYF
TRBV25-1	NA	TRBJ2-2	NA	TGTGCCAGCAGCGAGACCGGGAAGCCCGGGGAGCTGTTTTTT	CASSETGKPGELFF
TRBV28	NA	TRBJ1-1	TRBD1	TGTGCCAGCAGTTCCCCCCAGGGGGCGGAGTGGACTGAAGCTTTCTTT	CASSSPQGAEWTEAFF
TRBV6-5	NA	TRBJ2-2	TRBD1	TGTGCCAGCGGACAGGGGGCGACCGGGGAGCTGTTTTTT	CASGQGATGELFF
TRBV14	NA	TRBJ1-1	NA	TGTGCCAGCGCCGATACAGGGAAGAACACTGAAGCTTTCTTT	CASADTGKNTEAFF
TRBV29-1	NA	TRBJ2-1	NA	TGCAGCGTTGAGACAAACTACAATGAGCAGTTCTTC	CSVETNYNEQFF
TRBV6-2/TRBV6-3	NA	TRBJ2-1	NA	TGTGCCAGCAGCCGCCGCACTAGCCGATACAACAATGAGCAGTTCTTC	CASSRRTSRYNNEQFF
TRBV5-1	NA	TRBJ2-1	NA	TGCGCCAGCAGCGCAGTGGGAGAAACCTACAATGAGCAGTTCTTC	CASSAVGETYNEQFF
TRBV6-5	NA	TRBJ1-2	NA	TGTGCCAGCGTTTCACTGAACTATGGCTACACCTTC	CASVSLNYGYTF
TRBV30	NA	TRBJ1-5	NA	TGTGCCTGGAGTCTGGGCCCTTTTGGCAATCAGCCCCAGCATTTT	CAWSLGPFGNQPQHF
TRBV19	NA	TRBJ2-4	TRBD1	TGTGCCAGTACCCCACGGTGGACAGGGGGCTTGGGCGTTCGGAACATTCAGTACTTC	CASTPRWTGGLGVRNIQYF
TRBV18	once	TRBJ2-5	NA	TGTGCCAGCTCACCACGCCAGGTACAAGAGACCCAGTACTTC	CASSPRQVQETQYF
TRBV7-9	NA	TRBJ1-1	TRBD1	TGTGCCAGCAGCGAAGGACAGGGGGCAACTGAAGCTTTCTTT	CASSEGQGATEAFF
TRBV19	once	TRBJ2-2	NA	TGTGCCAGTAGTATAATTGGGGAGGAGTTCAACACCGGGGAGCTGTTTTTT	CASSIIGEEFNTGELFF
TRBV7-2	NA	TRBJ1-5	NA	TGTGCCAGCAGCTTCGACAGCGATCAGCCCCAGCATTTT	CASSFDSDQPQHF
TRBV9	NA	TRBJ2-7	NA	TGTGCCAGCAGCCCGAGACTTAGGACAGAATACTACGAGCAGTACTTC	CASSPRLRTEYYEQYF
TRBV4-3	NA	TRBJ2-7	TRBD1	TGCGCCAGCAGCCAAGACTCGGGACAGTCCTACGAGCAGTACTTC	CASSQDSGQSYEQYF
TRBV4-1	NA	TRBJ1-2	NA	TGCGCCAGCAGCCAAGTTGGGGTCGGGGGTAAGCGGGACTATGGCTACACCTTC	CASSQVGVGGKRDYGYTF